The clone carrying this T cell receptor (beta chain) was found many times. TCRdb re-called the 5' RACE reads through MiXCR, storing one row per CDR3 protein. The data hold over 50,000 distinct CDR3 sequences, with roughly 13% observed a single time. These data are taken from a study of early T cells in non-severe SARS-CoV-2 infection. The CDR3 sequence is 14 residues long. Trimming stripped 2 bases from V and 8 bases from J, with 14 bases between. Germline CDR1 and CDR2: SGHRS and YFSETQ. This sequence originates from an adult who was a healthcare worker with PCR-confirmed SARS-CoV-2 infection or an uninfected control (not recorded which). Sequencing input: whole blood. The chain links TRBV5-1 to TRBJ2-1; D is ambiguous. The CDR3 reads CASSFFAGMDEQFF. The CDR3, as DNA: TGCGCCAGCAGCTTCTTCGCCGGAATGGATGAGCAGTTCTTC.